Shown below are 5 T cell receptor beta chains from a single sample sequenced in a study of shared clonotypes between healthy human individuals. Generated by immunoSEQ multiplex PCR, the TCRdb table keeps only in-frame clones and is missing some. The repertoire includes roughly 2.6 million clones, roughly nine tenths of them detected once, and 0.11% to 0.15% sits in the top ten. The specimen sequenced was naive CD4+ T cells sorted from blood. As for subset: CD45RA+ positively selected. Receptors were obtained from a man younger than 35 in good health.

The rearrangement links TRBV5-6 to TRBJ2-7; 9 bases line up with TRBD2. This CDR3 region has 14 residues. Trimming cost V 4 bases and J 3 bases; bases outside gene matches: 5. CDR1 is SGHDT, CDR2 YYEEEE, per germline. CDR3 region: CASSVGTSFYEQYF. Written as DNA, the CDR3 is TGTGCCAGCAGCGTCGGGACTAGCTTCTACGAGCAGTACTTC.

The table lists this clone with a few counts. The chain joins TRBV4-2 to TRBJ1-1; 7 bases line up with TRBD1. Germline loops: CDR1 LGHNA, CDR2 YNFKEQ. V lost 4 bases and J lost 1; bases outside the gene matches: 3. The CDR3 extends over 14 amino acids. DNA for the CDR3: TGTGCCAGCAGCCCAACAGGGGCGAACACTGAAGCTTTCTTT. This gives the protein CASSPTGANTEAFF.

The V call is TRBV7-2, the J call TRBJ2-5; D is perhaps TRBD2 (5 bases). With 1 base removed from V and 2 bases from J, the gap between germline ends came to 8 bases. Germline values: CDR1 SGHTA, CDR2 FQGNSA. There are 14 residues in the CDR3. The CDR3 bases are TGTGCCAGCAGCTTAGGTACTAGTCAAGAGACCCAGTACTTC. Protein product: CASSLGTSQETQYF.

The V gene is TRBV11-2, the J gene TRBJ2-3; the match to TRBD2 covers 9 bases. The ends lost 7 bases at V and 2 bases at J; junction bases unmatched: 10. The CDR3 is made up of 16 amino acids. Looked up from germline, CDR1 is SGHAT and CDR2 is FQNNGV. Here the CDR3 reads CASTPDSGGITDTQYF. The CDR3 DNA reads as TGTGCCAGCACCCCCGACAGCGGGGGGATCACAGATACGCAGTATTTT.

The rearrangement uses TRBV5-1 and TRBJ2-7; 11 bases match TRBD1. The V and J ends lost 4 bases and 3 bases, in that order; junction bases with no gene match: 6. Germline V lookup: CDR1 SGHRS, CDR2 YFSETQ. The CDR3 runs to 15 residues. This CDR3 is CASSLGQGANYEQYF. CDR3 nucleotide sequence: TGCGCCAGCAGCCTCGGACAGGGGGCTAACTACGAGCAGTACTTC. The full variable domain, rest sourced from reference TRBV5-1 and TRBJ2-7, is KAGVTQTPRYLIKTRGQQVTLSCSPISGHRSVSWYQQTPGQGLQFLFEYFSETQRNKGNFPGRFSGRQFSNSRSEMNVSTLELGDSALYLCASSLGQGANYEQYFGPGTRLTVT.